This T cell receptor (beta chain) was identified during a study of blood T cell repertoires in COVID-19. Study-level information: Researchers got acute and convalescent COVID-19 samples from the United States, Italy and Spain. T cells, B-cell-depleted T cells, or PBMCs supplied cDNA or gDNA.

In the original workflow: The authors estimated nucleated cell counts from reference gene primer amplification. The assay was immunoSEQ multiplex PCR, and TCRdb's table has in-frame clones only and misses some. For V, J and clone size, that table is used; D and trimming come from the DNA. The table records about 28,000 clones, about two thirds of them present only once. This clone showed up just a few times. Between the trimmed V and J ends, which lost 5 bases and 2 bases, there was a span of 12 bases. Germline values: CDR1 KGHSH, CDR2 LQKENI. The CDR3 totals 14 residues. The specimen sequenced was peripheral blood. The source is a boy aged 2-9 years with active or convalescent COVID-19. The V call is TRBV18, the J call TRBJ2-5; possibly TRBD2 for D (6 bases). The CDR3 sequence: CASSSGPGQETQYF. Here the CDR3 DNA reads TGTGCCAGCTCAAGCGGGCCGGGGCAAGAGACCCAGTACTTC.